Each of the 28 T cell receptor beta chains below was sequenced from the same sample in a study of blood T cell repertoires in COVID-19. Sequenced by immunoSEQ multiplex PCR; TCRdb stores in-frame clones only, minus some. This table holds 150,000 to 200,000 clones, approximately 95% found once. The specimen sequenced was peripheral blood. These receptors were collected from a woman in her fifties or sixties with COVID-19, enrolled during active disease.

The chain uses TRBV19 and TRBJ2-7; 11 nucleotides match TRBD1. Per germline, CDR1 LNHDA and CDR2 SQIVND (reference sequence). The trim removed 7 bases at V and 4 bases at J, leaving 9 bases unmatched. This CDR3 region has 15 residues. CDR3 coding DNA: TGTGCCAGTACTCCGAGGACAGGGGGCGCGTACGAGCAGTACTTC. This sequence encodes CASTPRTGGAYEQYF.

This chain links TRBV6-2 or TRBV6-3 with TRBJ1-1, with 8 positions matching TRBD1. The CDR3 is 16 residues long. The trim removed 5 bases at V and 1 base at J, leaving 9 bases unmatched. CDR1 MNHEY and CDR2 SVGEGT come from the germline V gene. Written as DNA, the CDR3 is TGTGCCAGCAGTCTATTCAGGGGGCAAGGGAACACTGAAGCTTTCTTT. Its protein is CASSLFRGQGNTEAFF.

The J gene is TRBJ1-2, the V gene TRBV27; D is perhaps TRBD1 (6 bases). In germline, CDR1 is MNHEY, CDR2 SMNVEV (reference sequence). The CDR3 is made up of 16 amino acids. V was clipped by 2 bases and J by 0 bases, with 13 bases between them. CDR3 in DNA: TGTGCCAGCAGTTTAAAGTACCAGGGGACTAACTATGGCTACACCTTC. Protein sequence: CASSLKYQGTNYGYTF.

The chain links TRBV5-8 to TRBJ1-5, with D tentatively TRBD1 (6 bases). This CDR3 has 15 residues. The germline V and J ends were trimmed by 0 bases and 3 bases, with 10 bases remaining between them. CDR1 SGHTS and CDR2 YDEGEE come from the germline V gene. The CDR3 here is CASSLGGRYNQPQHF. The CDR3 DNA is TGTGCCAGCAGCTTGGGGGGGCGGTACAATCAGCCCCAGCATTTT.

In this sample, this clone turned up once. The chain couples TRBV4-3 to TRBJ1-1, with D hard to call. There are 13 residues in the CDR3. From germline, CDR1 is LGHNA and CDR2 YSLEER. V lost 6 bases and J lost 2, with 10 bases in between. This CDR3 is CASSQTTNTEAFF. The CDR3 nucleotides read TGCGCCAGCAGTCAAACCACTAACACTGAAGCTTTCTTT.

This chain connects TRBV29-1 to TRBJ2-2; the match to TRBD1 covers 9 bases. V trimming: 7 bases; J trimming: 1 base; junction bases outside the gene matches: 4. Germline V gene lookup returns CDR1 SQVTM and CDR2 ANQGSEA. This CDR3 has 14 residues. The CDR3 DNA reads TGCAGCGGGGGACAGGGAATGAACACCGGGGAGCTGTTTTTT. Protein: CSGGQGMNTGELFF.

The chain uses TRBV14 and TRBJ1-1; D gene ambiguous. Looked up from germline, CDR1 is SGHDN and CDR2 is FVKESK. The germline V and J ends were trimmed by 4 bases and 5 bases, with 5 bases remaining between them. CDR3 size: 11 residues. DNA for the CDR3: TGTGCCAGCAGCCGGGCGACTGAAGCTTTCTTT. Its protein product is CASSRATEAFF.

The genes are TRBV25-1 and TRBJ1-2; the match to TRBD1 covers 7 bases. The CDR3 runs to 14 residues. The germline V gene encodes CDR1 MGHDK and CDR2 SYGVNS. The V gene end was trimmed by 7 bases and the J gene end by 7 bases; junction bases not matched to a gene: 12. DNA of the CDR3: TGTGCCAGCATTCCGTCAGGGGGTGGGGGTGGCTACACCTTC. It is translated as CASIPSGGGGGYTF.

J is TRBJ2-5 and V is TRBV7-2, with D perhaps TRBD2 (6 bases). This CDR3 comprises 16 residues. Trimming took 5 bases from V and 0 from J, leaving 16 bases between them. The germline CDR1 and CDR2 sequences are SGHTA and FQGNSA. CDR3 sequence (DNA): TGTGCCAGCAGCCGTCATCGGGGAGGAAACCAAGAGACCCAGTACTTC. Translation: CASSRHRGGNQETQYF.

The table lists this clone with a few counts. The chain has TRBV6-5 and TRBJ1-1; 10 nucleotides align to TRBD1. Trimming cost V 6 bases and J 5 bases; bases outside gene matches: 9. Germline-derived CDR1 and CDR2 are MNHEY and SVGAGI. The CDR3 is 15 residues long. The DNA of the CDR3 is TGTGCCAGCAGCCGGGGACAGGGGAGTTGGACTGAAGCTTTCTTT. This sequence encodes CASSRGQGSWTEAFF.

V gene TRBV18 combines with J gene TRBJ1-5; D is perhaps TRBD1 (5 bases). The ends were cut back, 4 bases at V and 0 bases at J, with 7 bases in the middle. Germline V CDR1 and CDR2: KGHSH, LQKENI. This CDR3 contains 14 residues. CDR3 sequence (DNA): TGTGCCAGCTCACAGGGGTATAGCAATCAGCCCCAGCATTTT. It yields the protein CASSQGYSNQPQHF.

The CDR3 sequence is CASKPGISGNTIYF. CDR3 coding DNA: TGTGCCAGCAAGCCGGGGATCTCTGGAAACACCATATATTTT. The rearrangement links TRBV6-5 to TRBJ1-3; D uncertain. Germline V gene sequence: CDR1 MNHEY, CDR2 SVGAGI. Trimming cost V 7 bases and J 0 bases, with 10 bases left between them. This CDR3 region has 14 residues.

The CDR3 DNA reads TGTGCCAGCAGTAAGGGTTGGGGCACCTACAATGAGCAGTTCTTC. Translation: CASSKGWGTYNEQFF. The V gene is TRBV6-6, the J gene TRBJ2-1; D possibly corresponds to TRBD1 (5 bases). From germline, CDR1 is MNHNY and CDR2 SVGAGI (reference sequence). V was cut by 5 bases and J by 2 bases, with 13 bases left in between. The CDR3 spans 15 residues.

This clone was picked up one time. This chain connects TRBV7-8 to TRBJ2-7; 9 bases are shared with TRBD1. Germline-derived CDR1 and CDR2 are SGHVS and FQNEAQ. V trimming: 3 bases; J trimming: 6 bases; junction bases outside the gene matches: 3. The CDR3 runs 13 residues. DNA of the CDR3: TGTGCCAGCAGCTTTAAGACAGGGGGCGAGCAGTACTTC. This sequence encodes CASSFKTGGEQYF.

DNA for the CDR3: TGTGCCAGAATAGTATGTGTTTTAGTACGTCAGCCCCAGCATTTT. Protein product: CARIVCVLVRQPQHF. The chain combines TRBV7-5 with TRBJ1-5. TRBV7-5 is a recognized pseudogene. The length of the CDR3 is 15 residues.

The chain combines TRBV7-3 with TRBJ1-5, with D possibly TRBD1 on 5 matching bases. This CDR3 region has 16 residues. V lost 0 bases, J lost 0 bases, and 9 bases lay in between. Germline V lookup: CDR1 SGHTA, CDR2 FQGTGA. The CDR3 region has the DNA TGTGCCAGCAGCTTAACCGACAGCGATAGCAATCAGCCCCAGCATTTT. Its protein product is CASSLTDSDSNQPQHF.

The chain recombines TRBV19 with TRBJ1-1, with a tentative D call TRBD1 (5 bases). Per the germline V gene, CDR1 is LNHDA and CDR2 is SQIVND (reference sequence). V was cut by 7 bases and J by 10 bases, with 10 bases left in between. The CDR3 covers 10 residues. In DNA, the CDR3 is TGTGCCAGTATGGGGGGTGGAGCTTTCTTT. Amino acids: CASMGGGAFF.

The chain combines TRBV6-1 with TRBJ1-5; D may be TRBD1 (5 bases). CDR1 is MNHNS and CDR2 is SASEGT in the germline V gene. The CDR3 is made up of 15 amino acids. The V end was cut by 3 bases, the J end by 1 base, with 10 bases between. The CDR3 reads CASSELRGSNQPQHF. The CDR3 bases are TGTGCCAGCAGTGAGTTAAGGGGAAGCAATCAGCCCCAGCATTTT.

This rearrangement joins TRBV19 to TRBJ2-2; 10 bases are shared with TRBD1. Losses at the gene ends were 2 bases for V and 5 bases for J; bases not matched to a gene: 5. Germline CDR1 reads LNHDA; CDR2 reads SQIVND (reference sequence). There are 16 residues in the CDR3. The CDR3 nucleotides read TGTGCCAGTAGTATAAGGAGGACAGGGGGAACCGGGGAGCTGTTTTTT. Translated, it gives CASSIRRTGGTGELFF.

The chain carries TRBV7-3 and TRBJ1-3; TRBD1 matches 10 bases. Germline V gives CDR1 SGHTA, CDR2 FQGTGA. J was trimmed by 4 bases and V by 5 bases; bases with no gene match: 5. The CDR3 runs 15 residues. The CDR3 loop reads CASSPTGGKGNTIYF. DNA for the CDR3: TGTGCCAGCAGCCCGACAGGGGGCAAGGGAAACACCATATATTTT. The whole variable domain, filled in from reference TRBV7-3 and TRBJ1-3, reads GAGVSQTPSNKVTEKGKYVELRCDPISGHTALYWYRQSLGQGPEFLIYFQGTGAADDSGLPNDRFFAVRPEGSVSTLKIQRTERGDSAVYLCASSPTGGKGNTIYFGEGSWLTVV.

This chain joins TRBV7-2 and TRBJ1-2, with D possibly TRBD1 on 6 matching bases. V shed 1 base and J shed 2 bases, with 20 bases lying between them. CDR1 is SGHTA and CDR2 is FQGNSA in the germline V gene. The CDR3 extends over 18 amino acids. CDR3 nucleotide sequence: TGTGCCAGCAGCTTAGAGGTTTGGGTAGGGGGTAGGAACTATGGCTACACCTTC. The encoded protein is CASSLEVWVGGRNYGYTF.

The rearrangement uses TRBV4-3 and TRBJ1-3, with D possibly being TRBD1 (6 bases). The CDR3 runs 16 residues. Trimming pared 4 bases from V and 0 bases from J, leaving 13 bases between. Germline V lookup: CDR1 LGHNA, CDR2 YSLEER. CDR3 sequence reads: CASSPQGLNSGNTIYF. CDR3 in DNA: TGCGCCAGCAGCCCTCAGGGGCTTAACTCTGGAAACACCATATATTTT.

DNA of the CDR3: TGTGCCAGCAGCGTAGTCAGGGGGCCGAACACTGAAGCTTTCTTT. This encodes CASSVVRGPNTEAFF. The rearrangement links TRBV9 to TRBJ1-1; 8 nucleotides align to TRBD1. This CDR3 spans 15 amino acids. Trimming removed 0 bases from V and 1 base from J; junction bases left unmatched: 2. Per germline, CDR1 SGDLS and CDR2 YYNGEE.

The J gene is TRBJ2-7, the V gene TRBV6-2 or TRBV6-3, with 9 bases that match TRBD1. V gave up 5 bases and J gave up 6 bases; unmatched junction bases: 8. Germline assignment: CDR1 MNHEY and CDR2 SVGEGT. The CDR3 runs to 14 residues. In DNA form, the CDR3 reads TGTGCCAGCAGTGTAGGACAGGGGCCTTTCGAGCAGTACTTC. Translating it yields CASSVGQGPFEQYF.

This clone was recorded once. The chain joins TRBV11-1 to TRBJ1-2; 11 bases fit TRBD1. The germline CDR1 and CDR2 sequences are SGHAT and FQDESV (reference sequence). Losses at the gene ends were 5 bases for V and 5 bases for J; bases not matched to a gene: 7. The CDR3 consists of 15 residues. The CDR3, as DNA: TGTGCCAGCAGCAAGGACAGGGGGCTAGGATATGGCTACACCTTC. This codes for CASSKDRGLGYGYTF.

The DNA of the CDR3 is TGTGCCAGCAGCTCCAGTTTTAGCGGGGGCACAGATACGCAGTATTTT. As protein: CASSSSFSGGTDTQYF. This chain links TRBV7-2 with TRBJ2-3; 8 nucleotides line up with TRBD2. The CDR3 extends over 16 amino acids. Germline V gene lookup returns CDR1 SGHTA and CDR2 FQGNSA. The V segment lost 4 bases and the J segment 1 base; nucleotides outside the gene matches: 7. The whole variable domain, remainder taken from reference TRBV7-2 and TRBJ2-3, is GAGVSQSPSNKVTEKGKDVELRCDPISGHTALYWYRQSLGQGLEFLIYFQGNSAPDKSGLPSDRFSAERTGGSVSTLTIQRTQQEDSAVYLCASSSSFSGGTDTQYFGPGTRLTVL.

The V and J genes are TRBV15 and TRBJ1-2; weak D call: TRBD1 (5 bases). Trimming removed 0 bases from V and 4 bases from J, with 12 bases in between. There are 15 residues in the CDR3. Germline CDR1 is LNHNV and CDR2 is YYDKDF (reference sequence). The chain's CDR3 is CATSRDPGFSYGYTF. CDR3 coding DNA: TGTGCCACCAGCAGAGATCCAGGGTTTTCCTATGGCTACACCTTC. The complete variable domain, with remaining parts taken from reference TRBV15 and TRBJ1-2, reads DAMVIQNPRYQVTQFGKPVTLSCSQTLNHNVMYWYQQKSSQAPKLLFHYYDKDFNNEADTPDNFQSRRPNTSFCFLDIRSPGLGDTAMYLCATSRDPGFSYGYTFGSGTRLTVV.

The CDR3 DNA reads TGTGCCAGCTCCTCCGTTGGCAATCAGCCCCAGCATTTT. It codes for CASSSVGNQPQHF. The chain employs TRBV6-5 and TRBJ1-5; no clear D. The CDR3 runs to 13 residues. CDR1 and CDR2 from the germline V gene are MNHEY and SVGAGI. V was clipped by 8 bases and J by 2 bases, with 10 bases between them.